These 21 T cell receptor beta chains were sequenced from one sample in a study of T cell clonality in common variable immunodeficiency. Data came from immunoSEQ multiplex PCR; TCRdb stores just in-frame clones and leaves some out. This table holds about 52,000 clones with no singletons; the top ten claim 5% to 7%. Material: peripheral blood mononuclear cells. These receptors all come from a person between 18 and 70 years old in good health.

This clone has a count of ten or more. CDR3 sequence: CASSAGIPQETQYF. The sequenced CDR3 bases are TGTGCCAGCAGCGCAGGAATACCCCAAGAGACC. The genes are TRBV7-2 and TRBJ2-5; D gene unclear. The read ends 3 residues shy of where the CDR3 ends; the end is completed using the germline J gene. The V gene's germline CDR1 is SGHTA and CDR2 FQGNSA. The CDR3 is 14 amino acids. Trimming removed 5 bases at V and 1 base at J, with 11 bases between. The variable domain in full, with the rest retrieved from reference TRBV7-2 and TRBJ2-5, is GAGVSQSPSNKVTEKGKDVELRCDPISGHTALYWYRQSLGQGLEFLIYFQGNSAPDKSGLPSDRFSAERTGGSVSTLTIQRTQQEDSAVYLCASSAGIPQETQYFGPGTRLLVL.

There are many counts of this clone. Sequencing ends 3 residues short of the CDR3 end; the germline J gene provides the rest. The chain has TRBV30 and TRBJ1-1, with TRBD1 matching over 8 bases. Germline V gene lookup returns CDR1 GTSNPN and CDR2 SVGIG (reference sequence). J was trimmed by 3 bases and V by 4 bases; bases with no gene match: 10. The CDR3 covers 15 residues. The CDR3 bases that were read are TGTGCCTGGAACCCAGGGGGCAACGTTTACACTGAA. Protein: CAWNPGGNVYTE. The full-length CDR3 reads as CAWNPGGNVYTEAFF.

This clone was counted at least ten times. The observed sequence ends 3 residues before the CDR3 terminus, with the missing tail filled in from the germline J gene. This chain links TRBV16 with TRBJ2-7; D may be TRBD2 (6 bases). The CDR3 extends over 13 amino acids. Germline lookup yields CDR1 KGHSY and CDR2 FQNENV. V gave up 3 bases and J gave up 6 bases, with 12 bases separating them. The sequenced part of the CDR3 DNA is TGTGCCAGCAGCCACACTACCGGGGGCGAG. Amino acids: CASSHTTGGE. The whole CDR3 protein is CASSHTTGGEQYF.

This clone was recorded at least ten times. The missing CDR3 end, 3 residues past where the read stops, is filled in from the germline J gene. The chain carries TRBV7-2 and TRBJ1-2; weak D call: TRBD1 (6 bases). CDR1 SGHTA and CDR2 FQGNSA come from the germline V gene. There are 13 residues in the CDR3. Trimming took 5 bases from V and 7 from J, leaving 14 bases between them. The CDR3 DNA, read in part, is TGTGCCAGCAGCCAACAGGGCGGACGTGGC. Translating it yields CASSQQGGRG. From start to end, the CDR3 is CASSQQGGRGYTF.

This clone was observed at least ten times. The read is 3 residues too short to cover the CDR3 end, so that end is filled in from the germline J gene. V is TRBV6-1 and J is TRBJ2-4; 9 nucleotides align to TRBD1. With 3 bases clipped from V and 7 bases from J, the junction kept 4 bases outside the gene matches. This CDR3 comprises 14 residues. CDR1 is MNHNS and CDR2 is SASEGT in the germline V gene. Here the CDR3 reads CASSDGTGTNIQYF. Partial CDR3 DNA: TGTGCCAGCAGTGATGGGACAGGGACCAACATT.

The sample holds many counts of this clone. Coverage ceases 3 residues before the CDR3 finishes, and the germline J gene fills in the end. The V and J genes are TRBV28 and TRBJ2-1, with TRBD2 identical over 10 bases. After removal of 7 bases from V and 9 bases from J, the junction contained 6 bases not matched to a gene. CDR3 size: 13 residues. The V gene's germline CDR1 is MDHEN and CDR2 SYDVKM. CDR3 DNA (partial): TGTGCCAGCAAGCTAGCGGGAGTTGGTGAG. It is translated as CASKLAGVGE. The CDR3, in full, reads CASKLAGVGEQFF.

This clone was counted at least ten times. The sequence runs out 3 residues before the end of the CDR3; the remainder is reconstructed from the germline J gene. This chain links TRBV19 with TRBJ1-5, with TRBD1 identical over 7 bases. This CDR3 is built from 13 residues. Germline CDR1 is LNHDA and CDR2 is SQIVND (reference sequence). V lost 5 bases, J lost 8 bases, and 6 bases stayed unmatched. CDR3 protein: CASSEGGPKPQHF. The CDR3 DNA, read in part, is TGTGCCAGTAGTGAAGGGGGCCCGAAGCCC.

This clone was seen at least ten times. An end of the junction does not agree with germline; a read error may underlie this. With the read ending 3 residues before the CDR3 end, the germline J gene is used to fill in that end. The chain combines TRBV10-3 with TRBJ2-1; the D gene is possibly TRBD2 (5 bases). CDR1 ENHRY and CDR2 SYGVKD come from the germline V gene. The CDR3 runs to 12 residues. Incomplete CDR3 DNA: TGTGCCATCAGGGACTCCGACAATGAG. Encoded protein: CAIRDSDNE. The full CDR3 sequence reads CAIRDSDNEQFF.

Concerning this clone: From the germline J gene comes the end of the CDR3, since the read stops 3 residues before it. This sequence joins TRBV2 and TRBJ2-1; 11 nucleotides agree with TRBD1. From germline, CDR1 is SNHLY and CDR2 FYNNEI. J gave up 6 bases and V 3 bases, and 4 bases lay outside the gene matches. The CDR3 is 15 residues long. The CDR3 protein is CASSDGTGGVNEQFF. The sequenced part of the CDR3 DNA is TGTGCCAGCAGTGATGGGACAGGGGGTGTCAATGAG.

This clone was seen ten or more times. CDR3 loop: CSAPAGGRTYEQYF. The CDR3 DNA, read in part, is TGCAGTGCGCCAGCGGGAGGGCGTACCTACGAG. V usage is TRBV20-1 and J usage is TRBJ2-7; 10 bases line up with TRBD2. From the germline J gene comes the end of the CDR3, since the read stops 3 residues before it. V shed 6 bases and J 2 bases; nucleotides not matched to a gene: 7. The V gene's germline CDR1 is DFQATT and CDR2 SNEGSKA (reference sequence). The CDR3 spans 14 residues.

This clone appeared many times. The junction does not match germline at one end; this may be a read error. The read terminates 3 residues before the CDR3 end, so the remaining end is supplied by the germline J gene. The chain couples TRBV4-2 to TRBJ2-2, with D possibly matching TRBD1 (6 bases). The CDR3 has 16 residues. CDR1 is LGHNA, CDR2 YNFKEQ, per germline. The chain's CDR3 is CASSQDPGQNTGELFF. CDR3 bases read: TGCGCCAGCAGCCAAGATCCGGGACAGAACACCGGGGAG.

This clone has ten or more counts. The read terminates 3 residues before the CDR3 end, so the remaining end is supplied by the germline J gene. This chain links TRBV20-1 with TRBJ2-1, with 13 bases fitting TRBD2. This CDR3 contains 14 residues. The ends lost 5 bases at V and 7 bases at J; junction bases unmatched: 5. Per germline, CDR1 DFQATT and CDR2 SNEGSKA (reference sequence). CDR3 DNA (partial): TGCAGTGCTGTCAGACTAGCGGGAGGAAATGAG. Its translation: CSAVRLAGGNE. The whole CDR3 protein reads CSAVRLAGGNEQFF.

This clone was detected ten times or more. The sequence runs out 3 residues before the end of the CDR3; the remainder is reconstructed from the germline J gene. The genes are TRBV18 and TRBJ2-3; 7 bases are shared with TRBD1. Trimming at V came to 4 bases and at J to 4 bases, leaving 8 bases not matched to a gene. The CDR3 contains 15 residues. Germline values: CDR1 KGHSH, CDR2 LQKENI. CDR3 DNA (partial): TGTGCCAGCTCACGCGATAGGGGGCAGGCAGATACG. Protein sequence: CASSRDRGQADT. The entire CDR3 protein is CASSRDRGQADTQYF.

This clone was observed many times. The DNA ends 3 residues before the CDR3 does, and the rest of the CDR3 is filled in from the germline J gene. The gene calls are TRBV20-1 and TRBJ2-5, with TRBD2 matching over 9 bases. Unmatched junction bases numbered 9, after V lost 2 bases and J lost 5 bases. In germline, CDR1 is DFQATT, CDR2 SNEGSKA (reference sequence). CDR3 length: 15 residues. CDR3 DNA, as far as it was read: TGCAGTGCTAGAAGTGGCGGGAGGGCAGAGGAGACC. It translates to CSARSGGRAEET. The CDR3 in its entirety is CSARSGGRAEETQYF.

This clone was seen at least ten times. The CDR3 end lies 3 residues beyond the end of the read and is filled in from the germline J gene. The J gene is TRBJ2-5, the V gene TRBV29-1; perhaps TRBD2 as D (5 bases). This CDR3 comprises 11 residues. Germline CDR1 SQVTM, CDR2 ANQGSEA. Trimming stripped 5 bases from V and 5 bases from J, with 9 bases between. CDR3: CSVSPGETQYF. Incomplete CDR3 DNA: TGCAGCGTTTCCCCGGGGGAGACC.

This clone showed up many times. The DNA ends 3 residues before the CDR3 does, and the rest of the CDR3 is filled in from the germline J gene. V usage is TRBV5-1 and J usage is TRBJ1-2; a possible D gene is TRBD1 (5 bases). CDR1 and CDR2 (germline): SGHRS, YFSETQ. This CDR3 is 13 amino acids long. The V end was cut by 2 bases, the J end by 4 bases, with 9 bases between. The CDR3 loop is CASSFSTGYGYTF. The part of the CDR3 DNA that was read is TGCGCCAGCAGCTTCTCTACAGGCTATGGC. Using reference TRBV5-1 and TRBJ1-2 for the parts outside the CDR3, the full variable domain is KAGVTQTPRYLIKTRGQQVTLSCSPISGHRSVSWYQQTPGQGLQFLFEYFSETQRNKGNFPGRFSGRQFSNSRSEMNVSTLELGDSALYLCASSFSTGYGYTFGSGTRLTVV.

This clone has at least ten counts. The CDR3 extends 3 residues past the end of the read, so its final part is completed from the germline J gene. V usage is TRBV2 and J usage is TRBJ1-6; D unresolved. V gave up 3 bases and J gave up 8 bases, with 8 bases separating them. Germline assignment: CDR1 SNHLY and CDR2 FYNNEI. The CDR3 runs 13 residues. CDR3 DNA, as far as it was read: TGTGCCAGCAGTGACCGCCCGGATTCACCC. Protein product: CASSDRPDSP. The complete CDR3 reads CASSDRPDSPLHF.

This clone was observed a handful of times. CDR3 DNA, as far as it was read: TGTGCCAGCAGCACAGGGCGGTACGAG. It translates to CASSTGRYE. The full-length CDR3 reads as CASSTGRYEQYF. The V call is TRBV7-8, the J call TRBJ2-7, with D maybe TRBD1 (6 bases). The CDR3 end falls 3 residues outside the read, so it is completed with the germline J gene. Germline assignment: CDR1 SGHVS and CDR2 FQNEAQ. V dropped 5 bases and J dropped 4 bases, with 9 bases sitting between them. This CDR3 is 12 amino acids long.

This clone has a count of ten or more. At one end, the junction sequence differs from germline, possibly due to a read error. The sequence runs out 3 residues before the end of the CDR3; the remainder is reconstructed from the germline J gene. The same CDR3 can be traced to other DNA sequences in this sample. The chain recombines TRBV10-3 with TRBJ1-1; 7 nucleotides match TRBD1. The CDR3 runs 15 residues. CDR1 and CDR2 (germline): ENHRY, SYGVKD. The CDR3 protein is CAISEILTGHTEAFF. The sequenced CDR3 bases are TGTGCTATCAGTGAGATTTTGACAGGGCACACTGAA.

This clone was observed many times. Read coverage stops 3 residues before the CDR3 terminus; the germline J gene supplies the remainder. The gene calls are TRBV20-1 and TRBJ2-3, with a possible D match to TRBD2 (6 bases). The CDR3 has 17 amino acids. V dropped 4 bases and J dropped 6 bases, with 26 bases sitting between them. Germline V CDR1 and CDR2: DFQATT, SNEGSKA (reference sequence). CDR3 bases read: TGCAGTGCTACCCTCCCCGGCCTAGCGCACTTGGGGGATACG. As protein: CSATLPGLAHLGDT. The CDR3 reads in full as CSATLPGLAHLGDTQYF.

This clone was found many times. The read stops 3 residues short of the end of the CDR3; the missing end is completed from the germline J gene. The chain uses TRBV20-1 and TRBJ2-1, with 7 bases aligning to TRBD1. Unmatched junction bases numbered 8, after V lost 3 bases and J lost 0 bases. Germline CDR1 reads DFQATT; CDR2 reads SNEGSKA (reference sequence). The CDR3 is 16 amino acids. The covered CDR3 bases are TGCAGTGCTAGGAGAGGGGGCGGCTTCTCCTACAATGAG. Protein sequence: CSARRGGGFSYNE. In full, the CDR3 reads CSARRGGGFSYNEQFF.